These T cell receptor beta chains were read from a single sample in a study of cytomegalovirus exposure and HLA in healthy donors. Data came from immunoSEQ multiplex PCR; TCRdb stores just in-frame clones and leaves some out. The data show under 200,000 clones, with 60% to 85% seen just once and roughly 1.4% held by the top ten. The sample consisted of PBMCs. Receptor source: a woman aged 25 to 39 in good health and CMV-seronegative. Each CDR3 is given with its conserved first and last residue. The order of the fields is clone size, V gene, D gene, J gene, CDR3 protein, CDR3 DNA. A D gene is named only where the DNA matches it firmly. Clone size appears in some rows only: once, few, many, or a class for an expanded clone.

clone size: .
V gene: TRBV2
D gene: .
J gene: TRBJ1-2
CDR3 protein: CASSRDQGGYTF
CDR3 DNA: TGTGCCAGCTCGCGGGACCAGGGAGGCTACACCTTC

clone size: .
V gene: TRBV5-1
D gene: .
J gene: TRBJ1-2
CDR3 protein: CASSTLTGNYGYTF
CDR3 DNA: TGCGCCAGCAGCACGCTTACAGGGAACTATGGCTACACCTTC

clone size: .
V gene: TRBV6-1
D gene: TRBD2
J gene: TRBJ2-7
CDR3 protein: CASSESTSGGYEQYF
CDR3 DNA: TGTGCCAGCAGTGAATCTACTAGCGGGGGCTACGAGCAGTACTTC

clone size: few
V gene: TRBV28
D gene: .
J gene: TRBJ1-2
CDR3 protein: CASSLDGLWGYTF
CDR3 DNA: TGTGCCAGCAGTTTAGATGGCCTTTGGGGCTACACCTTC

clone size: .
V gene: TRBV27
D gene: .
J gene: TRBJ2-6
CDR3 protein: CASSLAGPGANVLTF
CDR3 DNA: TGTGCCAGCAGTTTGGCAGGGCCTGGGGCCAACGTCCTGACTTTC

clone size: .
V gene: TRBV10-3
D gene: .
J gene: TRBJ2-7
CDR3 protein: CAIGDLGGADTYEQYF
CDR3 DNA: TGTGCCATCGGTGACCTTGGCGGGGCGGATACCTACGAGCAGTACTTC

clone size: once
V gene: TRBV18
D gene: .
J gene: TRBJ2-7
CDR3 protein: CASSLLRSSYEQYF
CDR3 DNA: TGTGCCAGCTCATTGCTCAGATCCTCCTACGAGCAGTACTTC

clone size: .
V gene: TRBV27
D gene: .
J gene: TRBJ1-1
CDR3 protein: CASSSTGTRRGNTEAFF
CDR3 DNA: TGTGCCAGCAGTTCAACCGGGACACGAAGGGGGAACACTGAAGCTTTCTTT

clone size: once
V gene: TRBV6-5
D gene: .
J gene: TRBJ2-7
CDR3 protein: CASSYSITGLTYEQYF
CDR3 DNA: TGTGCCAGCAGTTACTCTATTACAGGGCTGACCTACGAGCAGTACTTC

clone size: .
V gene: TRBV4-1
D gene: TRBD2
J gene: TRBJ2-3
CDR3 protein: CASSQDLAGGRTQYF
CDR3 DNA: TGCGCCAGCAGCCAAGATCTAGCGGGGGGGCGCACGCAGTATTTT

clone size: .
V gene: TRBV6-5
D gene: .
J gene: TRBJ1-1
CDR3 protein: CASSVPGLNTEAFF
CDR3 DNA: TGTGCCAGCAGTGTCCCGGGACTTAACACTGAAGCTTTCTTT

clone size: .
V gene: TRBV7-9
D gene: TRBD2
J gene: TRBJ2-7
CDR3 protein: CASSLGGLAGGTYEQYF
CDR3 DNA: TGTGCCAGCAGCTTAGGGGGACTAGCGGGGGGTACCTACGAGCAGTACTTC

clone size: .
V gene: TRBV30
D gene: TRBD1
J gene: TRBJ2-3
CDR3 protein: CAWDRGQGIADTQYF
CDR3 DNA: TGTGCCTGGGACCGCGGACAGGGGATTGCAGATACGCAGTATTTT

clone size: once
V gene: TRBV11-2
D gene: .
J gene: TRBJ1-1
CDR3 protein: CASSSGEDTEAFF
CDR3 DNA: TGTGCCAGCAGCTCGGGGGAGGACACTGAAGCTTTCTTT

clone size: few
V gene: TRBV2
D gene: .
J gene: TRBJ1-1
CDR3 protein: CASSPDTYNTEAFF
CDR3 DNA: TGTGCCAGCAGCCCTGACACTTATAACACTGAAGCTTTCTTT

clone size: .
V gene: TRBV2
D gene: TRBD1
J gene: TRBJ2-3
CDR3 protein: CASSSKDRAVADTQYF
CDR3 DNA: TGTGCCAGCAGTTCAAAGGACAGGGCGGTGGCAGATACGCAGTATTTT

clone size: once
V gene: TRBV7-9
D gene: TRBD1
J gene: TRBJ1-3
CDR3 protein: CASSPGQRRSGNTIYF
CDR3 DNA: TGTGCCAGCAGCCCGGGACAGCGACGCTCTGGAAACACCATATATTTT

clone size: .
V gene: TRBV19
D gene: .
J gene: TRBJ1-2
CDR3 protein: CASSMGVRIGYTF
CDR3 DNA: TGTGCCAGTAGTATGGGCGTAAGGATTGGCTACACCTTC

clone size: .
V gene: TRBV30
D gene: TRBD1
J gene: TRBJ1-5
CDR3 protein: CAWSEQGDQPQHF
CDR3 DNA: TGTGCCTGGAGCGAACAGGGGGATCAGCCCCAGCATTTT

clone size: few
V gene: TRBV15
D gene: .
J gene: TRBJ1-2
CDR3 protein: CATSIFRGDLDGYTF
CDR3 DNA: TGTGCCACCAGCATCTTCAGGGGTGATTTAGATGGCTACACCTTC

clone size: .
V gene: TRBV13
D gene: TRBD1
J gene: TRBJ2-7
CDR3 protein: CASSLGDRIYEQYF
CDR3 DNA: TGTGCCAGCAGCTTAGGGGACAGGATCTACGAGCAGTACTTC

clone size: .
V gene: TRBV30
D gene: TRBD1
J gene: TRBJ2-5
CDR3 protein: CAWGGTGSSETQYF
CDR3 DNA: TGTGCCTGGGGGGGGACAGGGAGTTCAGAGACCCAGTACTTC

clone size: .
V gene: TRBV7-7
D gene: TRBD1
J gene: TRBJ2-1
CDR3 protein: CASSLTRTGAFNEQFF
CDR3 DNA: TGTGCTAGCAGCTTAACCAGGACAGGGGCGTTCAATGAGCAGTTCTTC

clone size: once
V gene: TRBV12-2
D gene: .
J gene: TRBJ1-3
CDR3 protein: CASRLILPSAGNTIYF
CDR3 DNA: TGTGCAAGTCGCTTAATTTTGCCGAGCGCTGGAAACACCATATATTTT

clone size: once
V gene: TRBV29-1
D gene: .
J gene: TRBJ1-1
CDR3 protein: CSVATRYAIDTEAFF
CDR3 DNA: TGCAGCGTAGCCACGAGATACGCCATTGACACTGAAGCTTTCTTT

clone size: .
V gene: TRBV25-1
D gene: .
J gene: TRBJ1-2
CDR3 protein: CASLGGRRGGYTF
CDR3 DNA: TGTGCCTCATTGGGGGGGCGGAGAGGAGGCTACACCTTC

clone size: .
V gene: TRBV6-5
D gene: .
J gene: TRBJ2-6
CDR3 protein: CASSYSSFSGANVLTF
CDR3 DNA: TGTGCCAGCAGTTACTCGTCGTTCTCCGGGGCCAACGTCCTGACTTTC

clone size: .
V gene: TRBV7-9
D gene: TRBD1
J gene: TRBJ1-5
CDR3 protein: CASSFSGTGEWDQPQHF
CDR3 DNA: TGTGCCAGCAGCTTCTCCGGGACAGGGGAGTGGGATCAGCCCCAGCATTTT

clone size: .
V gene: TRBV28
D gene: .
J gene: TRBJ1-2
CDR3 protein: CASSSRGWQGLRYGYTF
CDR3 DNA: TGTGCCAGCAGTTCCCGAGGGTGGCAGGGGCTCCGGTATGGCTACACCTTC

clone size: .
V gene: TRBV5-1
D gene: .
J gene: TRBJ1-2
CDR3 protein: CASSLVTGYNSYGYTF
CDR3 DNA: TGCGCCAGCAGCTTGGTGACGGGATACAACAGCTATGGCTACACCTTC

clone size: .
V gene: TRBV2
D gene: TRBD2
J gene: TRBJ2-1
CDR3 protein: CASSEGGGGAGNEQFF
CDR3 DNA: TGTGCCAGCAGTGAAGGGGGCGGGGGGGCCGGGAATGAGCAGTTCTTC

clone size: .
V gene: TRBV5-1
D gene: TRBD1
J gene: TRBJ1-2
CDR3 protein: CASSLLSPGQTNYGYTF
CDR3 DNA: TGCGCCAGCAGCTTGTTGAGCCCGGGACAGACTAACTATGGCTACACCTTC

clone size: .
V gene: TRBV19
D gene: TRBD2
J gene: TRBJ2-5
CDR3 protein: CASSRFTSGGAIAQETQYF
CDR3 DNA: TGTGCCAGTAGTCGCTTTACTAGCGGGGGGGCTATTGCTCAAGAGACCCAGTACTTC

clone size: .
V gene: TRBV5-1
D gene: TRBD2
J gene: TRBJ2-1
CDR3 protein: CASKVGGAPSYNEQFF
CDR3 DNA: TGCGCCAGCAAGGTCGGGGGGGCCCCCTCCTACAATGAGCAGTTCTTC

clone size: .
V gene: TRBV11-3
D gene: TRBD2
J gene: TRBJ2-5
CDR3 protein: CASSVGGAGETQYF
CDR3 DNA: TGTGCCAGCAGCGTCGGGGGGGCTGGTGAGACCCAGTACTTC

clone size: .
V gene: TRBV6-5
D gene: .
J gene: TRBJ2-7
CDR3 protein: CASSYSMGAYEQYF
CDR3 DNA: TGTGCCAGCAGTTACTCGATGGGGGCCTACGAGCAGTACTTC

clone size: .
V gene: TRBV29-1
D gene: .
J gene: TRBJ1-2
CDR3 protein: CSVEIRQAYYGYTF
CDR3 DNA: TGCAGCGTTGAAATCCGCCAAGCGTACTATGGCTACACCTTC

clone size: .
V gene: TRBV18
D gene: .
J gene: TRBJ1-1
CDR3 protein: CASSPLGKNTEAFF
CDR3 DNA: TGTGCCAGCTCACCACTTGGCAAGAACACTGAAGCTTTCTTT

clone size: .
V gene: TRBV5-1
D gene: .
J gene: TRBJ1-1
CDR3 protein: CASSWGDRNTEAFF
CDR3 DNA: TGCGCCAGCAGCTGGGGAGACCGGAACACTGAAGCTTTCTTT

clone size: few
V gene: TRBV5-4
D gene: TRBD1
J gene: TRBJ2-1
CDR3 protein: CASSRGQGTNNEQFF
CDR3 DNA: TGTGCCAGCAGCCGGGGACAGGGGACAAACAATGAGCAGTTCTTC

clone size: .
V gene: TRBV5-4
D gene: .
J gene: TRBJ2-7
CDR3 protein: CASSLPSTYEQYF
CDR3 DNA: TGTGCCAGCAGCTTGCCTAGTACATACGAGCAGTACTTC

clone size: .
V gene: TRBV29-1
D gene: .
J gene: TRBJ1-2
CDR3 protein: CSVDRNYGYTF
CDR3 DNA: TGCAGCGTTGACAGGAACTATGGCTACACCTTC

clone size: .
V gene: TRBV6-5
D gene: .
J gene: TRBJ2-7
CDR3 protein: CASSYLDRHYEQYF
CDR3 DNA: TGTGCCAGCAGTTACTTAGACAGGCACTACGAGCAGTACTTC

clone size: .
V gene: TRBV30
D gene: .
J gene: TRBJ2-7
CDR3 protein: CALIPFTSSYEQYF
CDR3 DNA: TGTGCCCTCATCCCCTTCACCAGCTCCTACGAGCAGTACTTC

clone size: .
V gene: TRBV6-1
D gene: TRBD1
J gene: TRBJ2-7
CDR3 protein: CASSLRGNSYEQYF
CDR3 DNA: TGTGCCAGTTCTCTCAGGGGGAATTCCTACGAGCAGTACTTC

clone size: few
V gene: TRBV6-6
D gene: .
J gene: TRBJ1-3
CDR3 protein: CASSYSNAAGGNTIYF
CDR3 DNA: TGTGCCAGCAGTTACTCGAACGCCGCCGGGGGAAACACCATATATTTT

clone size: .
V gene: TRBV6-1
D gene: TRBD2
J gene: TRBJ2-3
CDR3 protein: CASSEVTSGGENTQYF
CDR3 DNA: TGTGCCAGCAGTGAAGTTACTAGCGGGGGGGAAAATACGCAGTATTTT

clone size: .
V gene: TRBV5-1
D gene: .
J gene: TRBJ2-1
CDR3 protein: CASSLDNNEQFF
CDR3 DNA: TGCGCCAGCAGCTTGGACAACAATGAGCAGTTCTTC

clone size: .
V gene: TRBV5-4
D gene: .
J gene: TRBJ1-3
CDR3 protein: CASSLRDFGGSSSGNTIYF
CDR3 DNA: TGTGCCAGCAGCCTCCGGGACTTTGGGGGTTCGAGCTCTGGAAACACCATATATTTT

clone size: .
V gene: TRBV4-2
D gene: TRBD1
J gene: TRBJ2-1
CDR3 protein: CASSQTWDRYNNEQFF
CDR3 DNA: TGTGCCAGCAGCCAAACCTGGGACAGGTACAACAATGAGCAGTTCTTC

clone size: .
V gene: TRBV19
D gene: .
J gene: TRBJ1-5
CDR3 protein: CASSIGRGSQNQPQHF
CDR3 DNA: TGTGCCAGTAGTATAGGTCGCGGGTCTCAGAATCAGCCCCAGCATTTT

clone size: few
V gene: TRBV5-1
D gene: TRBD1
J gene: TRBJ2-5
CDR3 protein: CASSSAGTGGETQYF
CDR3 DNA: TGCGCCAGCAGCTCGGCAGGGACAGGGGGCGAGACCCAGTACTTC

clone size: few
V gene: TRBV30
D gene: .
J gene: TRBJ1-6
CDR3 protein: CAWSVQGRSPLHF
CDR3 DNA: TGTGCCTGGAGTGTACAGGGTAGATCACCCCTCCACTTT

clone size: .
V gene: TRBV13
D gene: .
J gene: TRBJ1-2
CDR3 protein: CASSYRGEGPGGYTF
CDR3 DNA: TGTGCCAGCAGCTATAGGGGGGAGGGCCCGGGGGGCTACACCTTC